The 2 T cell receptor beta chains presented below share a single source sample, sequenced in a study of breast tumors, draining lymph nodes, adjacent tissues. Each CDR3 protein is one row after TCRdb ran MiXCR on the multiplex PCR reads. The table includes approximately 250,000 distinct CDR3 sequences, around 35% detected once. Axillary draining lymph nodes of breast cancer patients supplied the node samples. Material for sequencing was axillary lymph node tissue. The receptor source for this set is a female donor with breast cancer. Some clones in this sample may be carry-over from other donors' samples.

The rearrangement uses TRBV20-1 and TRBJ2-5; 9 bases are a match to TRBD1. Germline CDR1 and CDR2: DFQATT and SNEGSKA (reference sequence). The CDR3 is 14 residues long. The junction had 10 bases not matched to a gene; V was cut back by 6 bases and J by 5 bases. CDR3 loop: CSATRGTGRETQYF. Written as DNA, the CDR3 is TGCAGTGCAACCCGGGGGACAGGGAGGGAGACCCAGTACTTC.

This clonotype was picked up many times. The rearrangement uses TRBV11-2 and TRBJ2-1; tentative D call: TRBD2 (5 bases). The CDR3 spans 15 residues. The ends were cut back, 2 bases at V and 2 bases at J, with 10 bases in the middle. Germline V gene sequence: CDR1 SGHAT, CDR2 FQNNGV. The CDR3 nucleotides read TGTGCCAGCAGCTTACTTCGAGCGGCCTACAATGAGCAGTTCTTC. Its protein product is CASSLLRAAYNEQFF.